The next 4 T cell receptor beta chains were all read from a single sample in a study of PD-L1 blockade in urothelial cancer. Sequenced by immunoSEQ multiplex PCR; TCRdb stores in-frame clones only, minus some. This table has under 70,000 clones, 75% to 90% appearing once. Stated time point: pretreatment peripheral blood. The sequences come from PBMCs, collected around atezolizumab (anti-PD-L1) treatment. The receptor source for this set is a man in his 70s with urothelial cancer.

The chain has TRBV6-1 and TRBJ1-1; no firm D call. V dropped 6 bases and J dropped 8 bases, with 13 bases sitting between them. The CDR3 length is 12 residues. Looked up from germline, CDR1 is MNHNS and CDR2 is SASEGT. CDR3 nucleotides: TGTGCCAGCAGGGTCAATCTTAGAGAAGCTTTCTTT. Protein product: CASRVNLREAFF.

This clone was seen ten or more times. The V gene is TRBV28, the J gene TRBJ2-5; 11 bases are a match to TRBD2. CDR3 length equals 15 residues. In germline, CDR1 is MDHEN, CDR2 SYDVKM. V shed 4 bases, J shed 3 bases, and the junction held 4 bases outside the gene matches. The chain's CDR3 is CASSSLAGGKETQYF. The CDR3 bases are TGTGCCAGCAGTTCTCTAGCGGGAGGTAAAGAGACCCAGTACTTC.

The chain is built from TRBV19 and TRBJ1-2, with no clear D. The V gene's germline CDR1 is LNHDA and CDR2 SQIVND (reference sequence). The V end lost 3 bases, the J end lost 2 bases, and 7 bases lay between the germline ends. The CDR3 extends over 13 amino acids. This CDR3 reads CASSMGTNYGYTF. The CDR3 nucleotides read TGTGCCAGTAGTATGGGCACCAACTATGGCTACACCTTC.

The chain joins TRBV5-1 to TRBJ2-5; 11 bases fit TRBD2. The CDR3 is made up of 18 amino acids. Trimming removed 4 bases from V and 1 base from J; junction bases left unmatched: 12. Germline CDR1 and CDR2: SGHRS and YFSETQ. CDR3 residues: CASSRGTSGSLRQETQYF. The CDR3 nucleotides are TGCGCCAGCAGCCGGGGAACTAGCGGGAGCCTACGCCAAGAGACCCAGTACTTC.